The next 32 T cell receptor beta chains were all read from a single sample in a study of early T cells in non-severe SARS-CoV-2 infection. TCRdb called the 5' RACE reads again in MiXCR, with one record for every CDR3 protein. In the table there are approximately 70,000 distinct CDR3 sequences, roughly an eighth of which are singletons. Sequenced: whole blood. All receptors come from an adult who was a healthcare worker with PCR-confirmed SARS-CoV-2 infection or an uninfected control (not recorded which).

This clonotype was counted ten times or more. The V call is TRBV20-1, the J call TRBJ2-1; 10 bases align to TRBD2. This CDR3 region has 14 residues. The germline V gene encodes CDR1 DFQATT and CDR2 SNEGSKA (reference sequence). After removal of 3 bases from V and 8 bases from J, the junction contained 7 bases not matched to a gene. CDR3 loop: CSASQREGIHEQFF. CDR3 sequence (DNA): TGCAGTGCTAGTCAGCGGGAGGGTATACATGAGCAGTTCTTC.

This clonotype was observed many times. J is TRBJ2-7 and V is TRBV20-1, with 8 positions matching TRBD2. Germline loops: CDR1 DFQATT, CDR2 SNEGSKA (reference sequence). V shed 3 bases, J shed 1 base, and the junction held 5 bases outside the gene matches. The CDR3 extends over 14 amino acids. CDR3 coding DNA: TGCAGTGCTAGCGGGAGGGCCCCGTCCTACGAGCAGTACTTC. Translating gives CSASGRAPSYEQYF.

In its sample, this clonotype was seen many times. This sequence joins TRBV12-3 or TRBV12-4 and TRBJ2-7; TRBD2 might be the D (7 bases). The CDR3 covers 15 residues. The germline V and J ends were trimmed by 5 bases and 7 bases, with 21 bases remaining between them. Here the CDR3 DNA reads TGTGCCAGCAGTCCGGCGGGGGCGGGGGCCGGAGAGCAGTACTTC. Encoded protein: CASSPAGAGAGEQYF.

Ten or more counts support this clonotype. The V gene is TRBV19, the J gene TRBJ2-2; no definite D call. V dropped 4 bases and J dropped 2 bases, with 14 bases sitting between them. CDR1 LNHDA and CDR2 SQIVND come from the germline V gene (reference sequence). The CDR3 is 16 residues long. The CDR3 region has the DNA TGTGCCAGTAGTAAGGCTTGGGGTACCAACACCGGGGAGCTGTTTTTT. Its protein is CASSKAWGTNTGELFF.

The rearrangement links TRBV20-1 to TRBJ2-5; 13 bases match TRBD2. Germline V gene data show CDR1 as DFQATT and CDR2 as SNEGSKA (reference sequence). The CDR3 is made up of 16 amino acids. Trimming cost V 5 bases and J 0 bases; bases outside gene matches: 6. The CDR3 sequence: CSAEPTSGRHQETQYF. The CDR3 nucleotides are TGCAGTGCTGAGCCGACTAGCGGGAGGCACCAAGAGACCCAGTACTTC.

This clonotype was detected many times. V usage is TRBV30 and J usage is TRBJ1-2; D remains unclear. This CDR3 comprises 11 residues. V was trimmed by 6 bases and J by 5 bases, leaving 10 bases between them. Looked up from germline, CDR1 is GTSNPN and CDR2 is SVGIG (reference sequence). The chain's CDR3 is CACKPLYGYTF. The CDR3 DNA reads as TGTGCCTGCAAACCCTTATATGGCTACACCTTC. The whole variable domain, remainder taken from reference TRBV30 and TRBJ1-2, is SQTIHQWPATLVQPVGSPLSLECTVEGTSNPNLYWYRQAAGRGLQLLFYSVGIGQISSEVPQNLSASRPQDRQFILSSKKLLLSDSGFYLCACKPLYGYTFGSGTRLTVV.

This clonotype was recorded at least ten times. J is TRBJ2-3 and V is TRBV27; D uncertain. Germline CDR1 is MNHEY and CDR2 is SMNVEV (reference sequence). Trimming cost V 2 bases and J 7 bases, with 4 bases left between them. CDR3 size: 11 residues. CDR3 DNA sequence: TGTGCCAGCAGTTTAGGGTATACGCAGTATTTT. Translating it yields CASSLGYTQYF.

This clonotype was seen at least ten times. The chain uses TRBV11-3 and TRBJ2-1, with 13 bases matching TRBD2. Germline CDR1 SGHNT, CDR2 YENEEA. The CDR3 runs 16 residues. V lost 2 bases, J lost 7 bases, and 5 bases stayed unmatched. The DNA for the CDR3 is TGTGCCAGCAGCTTACGACTAGCGGGAGGTCTAAATGAGCAGTTCTTC. This gives the protein CASSLRLAGGLNEQFF.

There are many counts of this clonotype. The rearrangement links TRBV20-1 to TRBJ1-1, with D uncertain. The germline V and J ends were trimmed by 6 bases and 2 bases, with 13 bases remaining between them. CDR3 length: 13 amino acids. CDR1 and CDR2 (germline): DFQATT, SNEGSKA (reference sequence). The CDR3 reads CSAINSPNTEAFF. CDR3 nucleotides: TGCAGTGCCATCAATTCACCAAACACTGAAGCTTTCTTT.

The genes are TRBV28 and TRBJ2-7; D not certain. This CDR3 contains 12 residues. The V gene lost 7 bases and the J gene lost 3 bases, with 10 bases spanning the gap. CDR1 and CDR2 from the germline V gene are MDHEN and SYDVKM. The CDR3 DNA reads as TGTGCCAGCAACGAGGTTCACTACGAGCAGTACTTC. Translation: CASNEVHYEQYF.

This clonotype was observed at least ten times. The CDR3 nucleotides read TGTGCCTGGAGTGCCATACCGGGACAGGATATCGGGGAGCTGTTTTTT. Residues: CAWSAIPGQDIGELFF. The genes are TRBV30 and TRBJ2-2; 8 bases match TRBD1. V lost 1 base, J lost 7 bases, and 11 bases stayed unmatched. Germline V gene lookup returns CDR1 GTSNPN and CDR2 SVGIG (reference sequence). The CDR3 covers 16 residues.

This chain joins TRBV29-1 and TRBJ2-3; D unclear. Trimming removed 5 bases at V and 3 bases at J, with 6 bases between. The germline V gene encodes CDR1 SQVTM and CDR2 ANQGSEA. This CDR3 comprises 11 residues. Here the CDR3 reads CSVSVTDTQYF. The CDR3 bases are TGCAGCGTTTCAGTGACAGATACGCAGTATTTT.

Only a few counts were recorded for this clonotype. V usage is TRBV6-6 and J usage is TRBJ1-5, with TRBD1 identical over 7 bases. Germline V gene lookup returns CDR1 MNHNY and CDR2 SVGAGI (reference sequence). This CDR3 contains 14 residues. V was pared by 5 bases and J by 6 bases, with 7 bases of the junction left unmatched. CDR3 protein: CASSGGQRPQPQHF. For the CDR3, the DNA is TGTGCCAGCAGTGGGGGACAGCGTCCTCAGCCCCAGCATTTT.

This clonotype was recorded only once. J is TRBJ1-3 and V is TRBV7-9, with 7 positions matching TRBD1. Germline V gene data show CDR1 as SEHNR and CDR2 as FQNEAQ (reference sequence). J gave up 1 base and V 5 bases, and 2 bases lay outside the gene matches. This CDR3 has 14 residues. CDR3 protein: CASSPTGSGNTIYF. The CDR3 DNA is TGTGCCAGCAGCCCGACAGGGTCTGGAAACACCATATATTTT. Using reference TRBV7-9 and TRBJ1-3 for the parts outside the CDR3, the full variable domain is DTGVSQNPRHKITKRGQNVTFRCDPISEHNRLYWYRQTLGQGPEFLTYFQNEAQLEKSRLLSDRFSAERPKGSFSTLEIQRTEQGDSAMYLCASSPTGSGNTIYFGEGSWLTVV.

J is TRBJ2-2 and V is TRBV7-9; either TRBD1 or TRBD2 may supply D (5 bases each). Germline CDR1 reads SEHNR; CDR2 reads FQNEAQ (reference sequence). Trimming took off 5 bases at V and 3 bases at J, with 19 bases between the two ends. CDR3 size: 17 residues. The CDR3 spells CASSPYRGGVDTGELFF. The DNA of the CDR3 is TGTGCCAGCAGCCCATATCGTGGGGGTGTCGACACCGGGGAGCTGTTTTTT.

The chain carries TRBV6-5 and TRBJ2-1; 7 nucleotides match TRBD2. CDR3 length: 17 residues. With 2 bases clipped from V and 0 bases from J, the junction kept 7 bases outside the gene matches. Germline CDR1 reads MNHEY; CDR2 reads SVGAGI. The CDR3 region has the DNA TGTGCCAGCAGTTACCCGCAGGGCGGGAGCTCCTACAATGAGCAGTTCTTC. This encodes CASSYPQGGSSYNEQFF.

This clonotype was seen at least ten times. This rearrangement joins TRBV11-2 to TRBJ1-4, with 9 bases fitting TRBD1. Germline V CDR1 and CDR2: SGHAT, FQNNGV. V was clipped by 2 bases and J by 2 bases; unmatched bases: 6. The CDR3 runs 17 residues. CDR3 nucleotide sequence: TGTGCCAGCAGCTTATCGGACAGGGGTGTGACTAATGAAAAACTGTTTTTT. Encoded protein: CASSLSDRGVTNEKLFF.

This clonotype was picked up many times. This chain links TRBV4-2 with TRBJ2-5; no definite D call. The CDR3 loop spans 14 amino acids. The V and J ends lost 0 bases and 5 bases respectively, with 10 bases between them. CDR1 and CDR2 from the germline V gene are LGHNA and YNFKEQ. The CDR3 is CASSQDALGETQYF. The CDR3 coding sequence is TGTGCCAGCAGCCAAGACGCACTGGGGGAGACCCAGTACTTC.

V gene TRBV6-5 combines with J gene TRBJ2-7; D remains ambiguous. V was cut by 1 base and J by 0 bases, with 7 bases left in between. CDR1 and CDR2 (germline): MNHEY, SVGAGI. The CDR3 is 14 amino acids. As DNA, the CDR3 is TGTGCCAGCAGTTACTGGGGTAGCTCCTACGAGCAGTACTTC. Translating it yields CASSYWGSSYEQYF.

The V call is TRBV7-9, the J call TRBJ1-4; 7 bases fit TRBD1. V trimming: 1 base; J trimming: 10 bases; junction bases outside the gene matches: 6. Germline CDR1 and CDR2: SEHNR and FQNEAQ (reference sequence). The CDR3 consists of 14 residues. The CDR3 sequence is CASSLDRGPGKLFF. CDR3 in DNA: TGTGCCAGCAGCTTAGACAGGGGACCGGGAAAACTGTTTTTT.

This clonotype was recorded many times. The chain is built from TRBV13 and TRBJ2-1; the match to TRBD1 covers 10 bases. CDR3 length: 15 amino acids. The ends lost 5 bases at V and 7 bases at J; junction bases unmatched: 8. Germline V gives CDR1 PRHDT, CDR2 FYEKMQ (reference sequence). The CDR3 is CASSPTGGVRNEQFF. The CDR3 DNA reads TGTGCCAGCAGCCCGACAGGGGGCGTACGGAATGAGCAGTTCTTC.

This clonotype was recorded many times. The rearrangement joins TRBV7-2 to TRBJ2-1, with 7 bases matching TRBD2. After removal of 1 base from V and 5 bases from J, the junction contained 11 bases not matched to a gene. The CDR3 contains 17 residues. From germline, CDR1 is SGHTA and CDR2 FQGNSA. The CDR3 loop reads CASSLGSGLGFHNEQFF. The CDR3 DNA sequence: TGTGCCAGCAGCTTAGGTAGCGGGTTGGGTTTCCACAATGAGCAGTTCTTC.

In DNA, the CDR3 is TGCAGCGTGGGAAAGAGGGACTACAATGAGCAGTTCTTC. This translates into CSVGKRDYNEQFF. V and J are TRBV29-1 and TRBJ2-1; tentatively, D is TRBD2 (5 bases). Per the germline V gene, CDR1 is SQVTM and CDR2 is ANQGSEA. The CDR3 contains 13 residues. Trimming took 6 bases from V and 3 from J, leaving 12 bases between them.

This clonotype was seen a few times. The chain carries TRBV6-1 and TRBJ1-5, with D perhaps matching TRBD1 (5 bases). V was pared by 7 bases and J by 2 bases, with 12 bases between. CDR3 size: 14 residues. Per germline, CDR1 MNHNS and CDR2 SASEGT. As DNA, the CDR3 is TGTGCCAGCAAGAGGCAGGGAGGCAATCAGCCCCAGCATTTT. Translating it yields CASKRQGGNQPQHF.

This clonotype has a count of ten or more. The J gene is TRBJ2-7, the V gene TRBV27; D is possibly TRBD1 or TRBD2 (5 bases each). This CDR3 has 16 amino acids. Deletions cut 0 bases from V and 0 bases from J, with 12 bases between. Germline V gene sequence: CDR1 MNHEY, CDR2 SMNVEV (reference sequence). CDR3 region: CASSLSGGYSSYEQYF. The CDR3, as DNA: TGTGCCAGCAGTTTATCTGGGGGTTACAGCTCCTACGAGCAGTACTTC.

This clonotype was found many times. The V call is TRBV7-2, the J call TRBJ1-2, with TRBD1 identical over 7 bases. CDR3 length equals 16 residues. Unmatched junction bases numbered 10, after V lost 4 bases and J lost 2 bases. Per germline, CDR1 SGHTA and CDR2 FQGNSA. The CDR3 region is CASSSNRKQGNYGYTF. CDR3 nucleotide sequence: TGTGCCAGCAGCTCCAACCGGAAACAGGGGAACTATGGCTACACCTTC. The full variable domain, in which reference TRBV7-2 and TRBJ1-2 provide the parts outside the CDR3, is GAGVSQSPSNKVTEKGKDVELRCDPISGHTALYWYRQSLGQGLEFLIYFQGNSAPDKSGLPSDRFSAERTGGSVSTLTIQRTQQEDSAVYLCASSSNRKQGNYGYTFGSGTRLTVV.

This clonotype was seen repeatedly, ten times or more. The V and J genes are TRBV12-5 and TRBJ1-5, with D possibly matching TRBD1 (6 bases). The CDR3 runs 12 residues. V shed 4 bases and J shed 5 bases, with 6 bases lying between them. In germline, CDR1 is LGHNT, CDR2 FRNRAP. Here the CDR3 DNA reads TGTGCTAGTGGTTCAGGGGATCAGCCCCAGCATTTT. Residues: CASGSGDQPQHF.

Ten or more counts support this clonotype. This rearrangement joins TRBV29-1 to TRBJ2-1; 11 nucleotides match TRBD2. J was trimmed by 4 bases and V by 6 bases; bases with no gene match: 8. The germline V gene encodes CDR1 SQVTM and CDR2 ANQGSEA. CDR3 length: 15 residues. The CDR3 nucleotides are TGCAGCGTCGGCCAGACTAGCGGGAAATACAATGAGCAGTTCTTC. Translating gives CSVGQTSGKYNEQFF.

This clonotype was counted ten times or more. V gene TRBV11-2 combines with J gene TRBJ2-3, with 9 bases identical to TRBD2. Trimming at V came to 0 bases and at J to 3 bases, leaving 4 bases not matched to a gene. There are 16 residues in the CDR3. Germline V gene data show CDR1 as SGHAT and CDR2 as FQNNGV. The CDR3 spells CASSLDRSGGTDTQYF. CDR3 DNA: TGTGCCAGCAGCTTAGATCGGAGCGGGGGGACAGATACGCAGTATTTT.

This clonotype was picked up many times. This chain uses TRBV12-3 or TRBV12-4 with TRBJ2-2, with 7 nucleotides matching TRBD1. The CDR3 consists of 15 residues. Losses at the gene ends were 7 bases for V and 4 bases for J; bases not matched to a gene: 9. The CDR3 DNA sequence: TGTGCCAGCAACCTCGGAACAGGGGCCACCGGGGAGCTGTTTTTT. Translation: CASNLGTGATGELFF.

This clonotype was recorded at least ten times. The rearrangement uses TRBV6-2 or TRBV6-3 and TRBJ2-5; D gene unclear. Trimming took 2 bases from V and 2 from J, leaving 12 bases between them. The length of the CDR3 is 15 residues. The germline V gene has CDR1 MNHEY and CDR2 SVGEGT. In DNA, the CDR3 is TGTGCCAGCAGTTACAACGTCAGGAGACAAGAGACCCAGTACTTC. It yields the protein CASSYNVRRQETQYF.

In this sample, this clonotype turned up a few times. This chain links TRBV20-1 with TRBJ2-3; 7 nucleotides align to TRBD2. The germline gives CDR1 DFQATT, CDR2 SNEGSKA (reference sequence). The CDR3 spans 13 residues. J was trimmed by 6 bases and V by 7 bases; bases with no gene match: 10. CDR3 amino acids: CSGERGRGDTQYF. The CDR3 DNA follows: TGCAGTGGGGAGCGGGGCAGAGGCGATACGCAGTATTTT.